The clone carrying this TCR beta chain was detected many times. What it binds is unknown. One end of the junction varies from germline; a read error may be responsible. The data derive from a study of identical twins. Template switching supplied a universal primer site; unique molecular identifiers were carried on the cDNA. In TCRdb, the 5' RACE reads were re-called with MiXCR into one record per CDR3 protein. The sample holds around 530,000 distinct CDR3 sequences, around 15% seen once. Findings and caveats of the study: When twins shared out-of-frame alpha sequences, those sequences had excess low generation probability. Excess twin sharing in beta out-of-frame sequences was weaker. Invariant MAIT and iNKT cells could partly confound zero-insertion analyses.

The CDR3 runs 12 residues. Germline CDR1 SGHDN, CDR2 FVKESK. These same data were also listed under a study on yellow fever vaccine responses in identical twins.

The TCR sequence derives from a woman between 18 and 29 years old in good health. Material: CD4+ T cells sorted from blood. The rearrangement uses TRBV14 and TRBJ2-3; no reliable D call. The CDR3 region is CASSQARDTQYF. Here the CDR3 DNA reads TGCGCCAGCAGCCAAGCCCGAGATACGCAGTATTTT.